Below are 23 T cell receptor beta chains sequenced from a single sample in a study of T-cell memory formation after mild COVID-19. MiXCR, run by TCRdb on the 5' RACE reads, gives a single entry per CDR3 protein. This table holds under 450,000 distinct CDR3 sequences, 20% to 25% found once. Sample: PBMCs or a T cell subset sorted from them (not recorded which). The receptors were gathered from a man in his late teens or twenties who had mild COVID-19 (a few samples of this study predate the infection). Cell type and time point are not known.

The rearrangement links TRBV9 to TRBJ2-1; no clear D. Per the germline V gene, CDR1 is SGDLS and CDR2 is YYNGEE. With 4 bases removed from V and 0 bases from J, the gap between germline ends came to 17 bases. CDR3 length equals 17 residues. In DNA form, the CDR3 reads TGTGCCAGCAGCCCCCCGAGTATGGTCAGCTCCTACAATGAGCAGTTCTTC. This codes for CASSPPSMVSSYNEQFF.

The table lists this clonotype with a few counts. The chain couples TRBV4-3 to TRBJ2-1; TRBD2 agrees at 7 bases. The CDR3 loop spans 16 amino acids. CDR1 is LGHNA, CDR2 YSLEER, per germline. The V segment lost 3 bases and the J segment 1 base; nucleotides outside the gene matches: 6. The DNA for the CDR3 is TGCGCCAGCAGCCAGTCTAGCGGTCGTTCCTACAATGAGCAGTTCTTC. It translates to CASSQSSGRSYNEQFF.

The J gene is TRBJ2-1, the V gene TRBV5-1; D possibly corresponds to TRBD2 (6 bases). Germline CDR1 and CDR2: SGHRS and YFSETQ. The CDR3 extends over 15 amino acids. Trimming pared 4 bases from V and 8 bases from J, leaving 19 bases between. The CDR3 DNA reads TGCGCCAGCAGCGTCACGGGACTCCGGAGCTATGAGCAGTTCTTC. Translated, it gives CASSVTGLRSYEQFF.

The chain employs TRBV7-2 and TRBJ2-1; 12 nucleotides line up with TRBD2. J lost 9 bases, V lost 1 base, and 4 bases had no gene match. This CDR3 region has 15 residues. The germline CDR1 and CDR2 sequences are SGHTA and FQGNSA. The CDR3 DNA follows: TGTGCCAGCAGCTTAGGACTAGCGGGGGCGGGTGAGCAGTTCTTC. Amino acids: CASSLGLAGAGEQFF.

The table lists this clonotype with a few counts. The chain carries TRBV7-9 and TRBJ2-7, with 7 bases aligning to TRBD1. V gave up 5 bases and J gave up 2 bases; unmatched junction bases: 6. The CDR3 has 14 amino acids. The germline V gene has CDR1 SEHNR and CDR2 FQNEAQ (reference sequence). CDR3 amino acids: CASSPVDRAYEQYF. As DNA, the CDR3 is TGTGCCAGCAGCCCGGTAGACAGGGCCTACGAGCAGTACTTC.

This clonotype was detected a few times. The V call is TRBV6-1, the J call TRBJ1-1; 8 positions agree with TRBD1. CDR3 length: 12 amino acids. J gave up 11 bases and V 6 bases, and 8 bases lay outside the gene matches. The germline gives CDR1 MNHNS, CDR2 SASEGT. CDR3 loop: CASRGQGRAAFF. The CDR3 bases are TGTGCCAGCAGAGGACAGGGCCGGGCTGCTTTCTTT.

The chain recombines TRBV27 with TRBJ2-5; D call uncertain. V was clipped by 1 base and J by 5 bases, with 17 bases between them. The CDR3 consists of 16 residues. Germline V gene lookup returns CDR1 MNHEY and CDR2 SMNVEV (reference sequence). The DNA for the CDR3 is TGTGCCAGCAGTTTATTGCCAGAGCGTTGGTCGGAGACCCAGTACTTC. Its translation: CASSLLPERWSETQYF.

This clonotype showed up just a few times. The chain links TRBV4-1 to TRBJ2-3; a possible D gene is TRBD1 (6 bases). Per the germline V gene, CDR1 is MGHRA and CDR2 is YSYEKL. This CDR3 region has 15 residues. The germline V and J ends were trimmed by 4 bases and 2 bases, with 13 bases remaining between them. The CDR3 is CASSLVWGLTDTQYF. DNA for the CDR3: TGCGCCAGCAGCCTTGTGTGGGGGCTCACAGATACGCAGTATTTT.

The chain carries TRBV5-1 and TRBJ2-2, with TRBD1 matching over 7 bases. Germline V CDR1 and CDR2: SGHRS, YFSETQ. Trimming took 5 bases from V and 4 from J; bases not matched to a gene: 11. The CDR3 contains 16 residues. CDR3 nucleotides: TGCGCCAGCAGTCCAAACCCGACAGGGATCACCGGGGAGCTGTTTTTT. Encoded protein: CASSPNPTGITGELFF.

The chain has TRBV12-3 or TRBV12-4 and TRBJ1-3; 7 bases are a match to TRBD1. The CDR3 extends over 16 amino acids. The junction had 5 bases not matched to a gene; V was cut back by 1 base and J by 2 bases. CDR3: CASSLGTGATGNTIYF. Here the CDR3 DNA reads TGTGCCAGCAGTTTAGGCACAGGGGCCACTGGAAACACCATATATTTT.

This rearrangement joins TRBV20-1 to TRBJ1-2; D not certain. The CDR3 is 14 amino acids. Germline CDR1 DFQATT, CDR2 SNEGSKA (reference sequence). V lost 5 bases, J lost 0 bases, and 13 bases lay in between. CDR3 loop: CSADVNLANYGYTF. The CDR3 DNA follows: TGCAGTGCTGATGTAAACCTAGCTAACTATGGCTACACCTTC.

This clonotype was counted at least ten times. The CDR3, as DNA: TGCGCCAGCAGCGCCGTGTCCCAGGGGAACTATGGCTACACCTTC. It yields the protein CASSAVSQGNYGYTF. The rearrangement uses TRBV5-1 and TRBJ1-2, with D maybe TRBD1 (6 bases). V was trimmed by 4 bases and J by 2 bases, leaving 15 bases between them. From germline, CDR1 is SGHRS and CDR2 YFSETQ. This CDR3 contains 15 residues.

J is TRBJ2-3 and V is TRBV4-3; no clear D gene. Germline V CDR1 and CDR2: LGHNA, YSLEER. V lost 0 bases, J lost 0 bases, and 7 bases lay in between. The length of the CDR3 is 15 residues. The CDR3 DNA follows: TGCGCCAGCAGCCAAGATCTACTAAGCACAGATACGCAGTATTTT. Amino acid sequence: CASSQDLLSTDTQYF.

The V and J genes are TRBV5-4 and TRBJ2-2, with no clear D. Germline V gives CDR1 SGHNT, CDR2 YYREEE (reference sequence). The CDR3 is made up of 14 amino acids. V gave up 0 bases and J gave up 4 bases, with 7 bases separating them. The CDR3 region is CASSLGVATGELFF. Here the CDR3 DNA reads TGTGCCAGCAGCTTGGGGGTCGCCACCGGGGAGCTGTTTTTT.

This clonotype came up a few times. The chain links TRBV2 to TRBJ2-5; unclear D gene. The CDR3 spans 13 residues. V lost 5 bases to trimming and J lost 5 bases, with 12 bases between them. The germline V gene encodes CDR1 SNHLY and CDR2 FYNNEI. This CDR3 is CASSKDSVETQYF. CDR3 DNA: TGTGCCAGCAGTAAAGACTCGGTGGAGACCCAGTACTTC.

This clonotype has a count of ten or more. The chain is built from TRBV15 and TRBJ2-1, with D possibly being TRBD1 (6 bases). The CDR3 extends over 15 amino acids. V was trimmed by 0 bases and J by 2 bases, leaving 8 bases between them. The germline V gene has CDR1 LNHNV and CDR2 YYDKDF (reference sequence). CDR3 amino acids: CATSRDRDTYNEQFF. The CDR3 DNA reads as TGTGCCACCAGCAGAGACCGGGACACCTACAATGAGCAGTTCTTC. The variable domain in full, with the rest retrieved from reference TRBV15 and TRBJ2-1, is DAMVIQNPRYQVTQFGKPVTLSCSQTLNHNVMYWYQQKSSQAPKLLFHYYDKDFNNEADTPDNFQSRRPNTSFCFLDIRSPGLGDTAMYLCATSRDRDTYNEQFFGPGTRLTVL.

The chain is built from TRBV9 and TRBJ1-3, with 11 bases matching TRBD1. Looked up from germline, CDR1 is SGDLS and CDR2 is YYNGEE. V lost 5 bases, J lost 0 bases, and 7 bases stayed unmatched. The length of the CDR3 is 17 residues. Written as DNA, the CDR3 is TGTGCCAGCAGTGAAAGGACAGGGGGCGTCTCTGGAAACACCATATATTTT. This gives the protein CASSERTGGVSGNTIYF. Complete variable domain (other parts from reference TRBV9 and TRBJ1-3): DSGVTQTPKHLITATGQRVTLRCSPRSGDLSVYWYQQSLDQGLQFLIQYYNGEERAKGNILERFSAQQFPDLHSELNLSSLELGDSALYFCASSERTGGVSGNTIYFGEGSWLTVV.

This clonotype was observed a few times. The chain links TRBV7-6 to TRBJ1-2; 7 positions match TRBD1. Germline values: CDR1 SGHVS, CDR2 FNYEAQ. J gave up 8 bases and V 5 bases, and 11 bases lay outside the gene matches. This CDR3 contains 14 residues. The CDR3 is CASSPGQFAMGYTF. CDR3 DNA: TGTGCCAGCAGCCCGGGACAGTTTGCCATGGGCTACACCTTC.

The CDR3 loop is CASSLSREETQYF. CDR3 bases: TGTGCCAGCAGTTTATCCAGGGAAGAGACCCAGTACTTC. This rearrangement joins TRBV12-3 or TRBV12-4 to TRBJ2-5; a weak D match, TRBD1 (5 bases). This CDR3 is built from 13 residues. The V and J ends lost 2 bases and 3 bases respectively, with 7 bases between them.

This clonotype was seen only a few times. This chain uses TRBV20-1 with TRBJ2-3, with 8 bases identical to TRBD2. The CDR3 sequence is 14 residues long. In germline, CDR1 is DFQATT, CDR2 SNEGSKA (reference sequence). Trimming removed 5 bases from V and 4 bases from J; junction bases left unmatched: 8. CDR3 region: CSASRGDGADTQYF. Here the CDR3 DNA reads TGCAGTGCTTCGCGGGGGGATGGCGCAGATACGCAGTATTTT.

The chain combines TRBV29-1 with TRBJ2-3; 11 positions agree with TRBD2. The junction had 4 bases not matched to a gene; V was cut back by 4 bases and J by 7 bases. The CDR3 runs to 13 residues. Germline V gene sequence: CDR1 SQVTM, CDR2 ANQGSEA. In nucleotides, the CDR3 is TGCAGCGTTGTACTAGCGGGGGAAAATACGCAGTATTTT. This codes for CSVVLAGENTQYF.

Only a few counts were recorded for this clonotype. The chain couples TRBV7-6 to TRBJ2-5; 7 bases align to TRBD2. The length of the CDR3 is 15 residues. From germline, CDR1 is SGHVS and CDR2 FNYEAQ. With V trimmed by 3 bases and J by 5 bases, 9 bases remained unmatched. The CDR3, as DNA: TGTGCCAGCAGCTTCAGCGGGGCCCCTGGGGAGACCCAGTACTTC. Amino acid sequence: CASSFSGAPGETQYF.

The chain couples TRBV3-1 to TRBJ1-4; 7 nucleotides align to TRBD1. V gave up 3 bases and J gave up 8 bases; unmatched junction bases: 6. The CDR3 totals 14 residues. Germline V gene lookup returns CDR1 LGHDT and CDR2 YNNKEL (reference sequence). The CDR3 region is CASSQRTGVEKLFF. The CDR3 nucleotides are TGTGCCAGCAGCCAGCGCACAGGGGTCGAAAAACTGTTTTTT.